These T cell receptor beta chains were read from a single sample in a study of CD8+ T cells in alopecia areata. Here immunoSEQ multiplex PCR was the method, and the copy in TCRdb shows in-frame clones only, minus some. The data show under 250,000 clones, around three fifths seen once. The sample consisted of CD4+ T cells sorted from blood, taken at week 0. Source of these receptors: a human donor with alopecia areata. Both conserved end residues are part of each CDR3.

v_gene	j_gene	CDR3aa
TRBV30	TRBJ1-3	CAWSPNSTGGSGNTIYF
TRBV30	TRBJ2-4	CAWSGFLNIQYF
TRBV5-4	TRBJ2-1	CASMREGPAGEQFF
TRBV15	TRBJ2-1	CATSRISGSPHNEQFF
TRBV5-1	TRBJ1-6	CASSLERGVGYNSPLHF
TRBV5-4	TRBJ1-1	CASSLGPGGKLNTEAFF
TRBV29-1	TRBJ1-2	CSVGAGNYGYTF
TRBV19	TRBJ2-2	CASSPIGTENTGELFF
TRBV25-1	TRBJ2-7	CASSVTGVHEQYF
TRBV18	TRBJ1-5	CASSTGGAGNQPQHF
TRBV30	TRBJ2-1	CAWSVQWGGGYNEQFF
TRBV7-9	TRBJ1-1	CASSYGGSTEAFF
TRBV7-2	TRBJ2-3	CASSFSGSLTDTQYF
TRBV30	TRBJ1-3	CAWSGGAYSGNTIYF
TRBV6-1	TRBJ1-2	CASSVGIYGYTF
TRBV29-1	TRBJ2-7	CSVLIGTANEQYF
TRBV14	TRBJ2-5	CASSPFTGTEETQYF
TRBV29-1	TRBJ2-7	CSAGGLSYEQYF
TRBV4-1	TRBJ2-5	CASSQVGREETQYF
TRBV20-1	TRBJ2-1	CSARRNNEQFF
TRBV27	TRBJ2-7	CASSWSGASYEQYF
TRBV2	TRBJ1-5	CASSGQEYQPQHF